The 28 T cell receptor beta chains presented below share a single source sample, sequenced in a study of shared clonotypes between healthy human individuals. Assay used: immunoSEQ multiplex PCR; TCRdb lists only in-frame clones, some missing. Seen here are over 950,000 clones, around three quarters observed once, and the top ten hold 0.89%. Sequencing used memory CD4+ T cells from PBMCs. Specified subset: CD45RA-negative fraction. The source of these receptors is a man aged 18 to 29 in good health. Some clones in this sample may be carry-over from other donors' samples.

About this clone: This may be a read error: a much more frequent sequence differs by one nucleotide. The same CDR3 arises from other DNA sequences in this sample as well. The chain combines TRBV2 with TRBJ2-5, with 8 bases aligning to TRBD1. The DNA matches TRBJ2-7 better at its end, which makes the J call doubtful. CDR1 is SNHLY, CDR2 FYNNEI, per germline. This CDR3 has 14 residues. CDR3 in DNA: TGTGCCAGCAGTGAAACCAGACAGGGGTACGAGCAGTACTTC. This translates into CASSETRQGYEQYF.

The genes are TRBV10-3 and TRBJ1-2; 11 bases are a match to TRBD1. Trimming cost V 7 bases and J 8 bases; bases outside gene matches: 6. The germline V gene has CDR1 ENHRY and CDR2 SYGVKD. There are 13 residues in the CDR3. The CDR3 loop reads CAITGQGAGGYTF. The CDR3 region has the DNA TGTGCCATCACCGGACAGGGGGCGGGCGGCTACACCTTC.

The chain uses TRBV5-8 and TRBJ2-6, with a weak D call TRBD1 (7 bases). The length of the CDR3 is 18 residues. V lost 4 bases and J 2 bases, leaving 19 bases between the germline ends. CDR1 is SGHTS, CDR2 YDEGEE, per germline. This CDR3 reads CASSLPGGTVTGANVLTF. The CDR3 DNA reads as TGTGCCAGCAGCCTCCCCGGAGGGACAGTAACTGGGGCCAACGTCCTGACTTTC. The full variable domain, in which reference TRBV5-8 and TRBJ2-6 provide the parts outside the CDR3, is EAGVTQSPTHLIKTRGQQATLRCSPISGHTSVYWYQQALGLGLQFLLWYDEGEERNRGNFPPRFSGRQFPNYSSELNVNALELEDSALYLCASSLPGGTVTGANVLTFGAGSRLTVL.

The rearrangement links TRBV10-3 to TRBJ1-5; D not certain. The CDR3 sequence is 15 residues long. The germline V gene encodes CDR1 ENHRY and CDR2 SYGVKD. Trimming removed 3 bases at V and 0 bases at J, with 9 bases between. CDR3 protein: CAISDPQLSNQPQHF. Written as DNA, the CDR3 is TGTGCCATCAGTGACCCCCAACTTAGCAATCAGCCCCAGCATTTT.

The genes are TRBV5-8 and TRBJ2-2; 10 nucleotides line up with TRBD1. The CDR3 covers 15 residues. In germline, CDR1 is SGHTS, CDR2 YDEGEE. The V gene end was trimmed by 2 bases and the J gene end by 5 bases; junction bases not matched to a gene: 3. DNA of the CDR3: TGTGCCAGCAGCTTAGGACAGGGGGTTACCGGGGAGCTGTTTTTT. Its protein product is CASSLGQGVTGELFF.

The CDR3 DNA follows: TGTGCCAGCAGCCCAATCCGGGGACCTGTTGGTGGCTACACCTTC. Amino acid sequence: CASSPIRGPVGGYTF. The chain combines TRBV7-9 with TRBJ1-2, with TRBD1 as a possible D gene (5 bases). This CDR3 contains 15 residues. Looked up from germline, CDR1 is SEHNR and CDR2 is FQNEAQ (reference sequence). With 5 bases removed from V and 7 bases from J, the gap between germline ends came to 20 bases.

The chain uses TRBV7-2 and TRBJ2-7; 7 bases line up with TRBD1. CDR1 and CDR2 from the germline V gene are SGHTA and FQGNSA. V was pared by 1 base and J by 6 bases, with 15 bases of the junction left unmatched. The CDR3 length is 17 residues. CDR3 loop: CASSLVIPRTGWREQYF. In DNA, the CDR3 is TGTGCCAGCAGCTTAGTCATCCCCCGGACAGGTTGGCGCGAGCAGTACTTC.

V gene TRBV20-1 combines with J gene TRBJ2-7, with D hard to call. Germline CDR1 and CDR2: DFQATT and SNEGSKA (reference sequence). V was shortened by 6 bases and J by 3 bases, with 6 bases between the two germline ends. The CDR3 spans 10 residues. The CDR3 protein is CSAQNYEQYF. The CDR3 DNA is TGCAGTGCCCAGAACTACGAGCAGTACTTC.

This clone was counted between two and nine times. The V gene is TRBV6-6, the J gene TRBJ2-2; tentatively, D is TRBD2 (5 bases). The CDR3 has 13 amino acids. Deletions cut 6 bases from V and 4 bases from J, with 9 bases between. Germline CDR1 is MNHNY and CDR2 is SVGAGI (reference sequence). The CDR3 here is CASRWTGTGELFF. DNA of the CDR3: TGTGCCAGCAGATGGACTGGCACCGGGGAGCTGTTTTTT.

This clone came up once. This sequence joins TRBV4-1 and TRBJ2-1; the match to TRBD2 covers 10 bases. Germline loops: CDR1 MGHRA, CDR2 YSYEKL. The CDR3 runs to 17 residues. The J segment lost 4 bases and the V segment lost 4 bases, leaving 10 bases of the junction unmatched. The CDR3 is CASSRGLTSGAYNEQFF. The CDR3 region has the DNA TGCGCCAGCAGCCGGGGCTTAACTAGCGGGGCATACAATGAGCAGTTCTTC.

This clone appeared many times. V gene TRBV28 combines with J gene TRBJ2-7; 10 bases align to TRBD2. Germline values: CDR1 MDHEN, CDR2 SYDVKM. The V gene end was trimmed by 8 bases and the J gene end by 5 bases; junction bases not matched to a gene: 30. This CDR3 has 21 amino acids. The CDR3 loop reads CASLPLTPGLAGASTLNEQYF. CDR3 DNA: TGTGCCAGCCTCCCCTTGACCCCGGGCCTAGCGGGAGCGTCTACCCTAAACGAGCAGTACTTC.

CDR3 DNA: TGTGCCAGTAACGCAGGGGATGTGACTGAAGCTTTCTTT. Its translation: CASNAGDVTEAFF. The V gene is TRBV11-2, the J gene TRBJ1-1, with a tentative D call TRBD1 (6 bases). CDR1 is SGHAT and CDR2 is FQNNGV in the germline V gene. This CDR3 comprises 13 residues. Trimming shortened V by 9 bases and J by 5 bases, and 16 bases separated the two germline ends.

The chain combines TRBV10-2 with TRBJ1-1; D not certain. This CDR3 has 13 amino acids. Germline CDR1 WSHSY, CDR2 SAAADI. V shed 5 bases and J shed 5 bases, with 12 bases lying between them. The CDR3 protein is CASSSNRATEAFF. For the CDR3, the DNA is TGCGCCAGCAGTTCCAACCGGGCGACTGAAGCTTTCTTT.

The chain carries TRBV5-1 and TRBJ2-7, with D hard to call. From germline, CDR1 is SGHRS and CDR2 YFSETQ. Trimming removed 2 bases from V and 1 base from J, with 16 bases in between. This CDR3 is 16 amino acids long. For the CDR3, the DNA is TGCGCCAGCAGCTTTGCGGACGGCCAGTCATCCTACGAGCAGTACTTC. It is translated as CASSFADGQSSYEQYF.

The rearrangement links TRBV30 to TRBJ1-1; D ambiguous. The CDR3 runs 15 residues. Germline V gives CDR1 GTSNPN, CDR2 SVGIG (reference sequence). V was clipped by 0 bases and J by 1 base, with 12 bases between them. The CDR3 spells CAWSVVGNWNTEAFF. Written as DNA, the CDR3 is TGTGCCTGGAGTGTAGTGGGTAATTGGAACACTGAAGCTTTCTTT.

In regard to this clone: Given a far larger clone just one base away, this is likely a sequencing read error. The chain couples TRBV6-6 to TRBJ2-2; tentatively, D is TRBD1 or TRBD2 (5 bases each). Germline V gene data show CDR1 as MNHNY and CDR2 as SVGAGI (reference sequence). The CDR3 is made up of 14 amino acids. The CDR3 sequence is CASRSGTDTGEMFF. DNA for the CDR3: TGTGCCAGCAGGTCAGGGACGGACACCGGGGAGATGTTTTTT.

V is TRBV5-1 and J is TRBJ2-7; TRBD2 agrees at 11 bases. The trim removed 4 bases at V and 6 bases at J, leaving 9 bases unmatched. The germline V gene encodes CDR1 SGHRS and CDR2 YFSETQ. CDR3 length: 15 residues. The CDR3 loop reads CASSTPGSGRVEQYF. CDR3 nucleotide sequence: TGCGCCAGCAGCACCCCCGGTAGCGGGAGGGTCGAGCAGTACTTC.

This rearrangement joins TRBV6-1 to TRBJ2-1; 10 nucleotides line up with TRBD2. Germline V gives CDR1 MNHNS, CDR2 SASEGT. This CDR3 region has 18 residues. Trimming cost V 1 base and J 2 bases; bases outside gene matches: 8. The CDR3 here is CASSEDPSGRKPYNEQFF. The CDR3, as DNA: TGTGCCAGCAGTGAAGACCCTAGCGGGAGAAAACCCTACAATGAGCAGTTCTTC.

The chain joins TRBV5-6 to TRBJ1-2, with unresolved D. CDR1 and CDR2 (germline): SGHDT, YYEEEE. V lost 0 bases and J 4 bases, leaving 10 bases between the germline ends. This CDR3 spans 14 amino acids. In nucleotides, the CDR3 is TGTGCCAGCAGCTTGGGCCCGGACTCCTATGGCTACACCTTC. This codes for CASSLGPDSYGYTF.

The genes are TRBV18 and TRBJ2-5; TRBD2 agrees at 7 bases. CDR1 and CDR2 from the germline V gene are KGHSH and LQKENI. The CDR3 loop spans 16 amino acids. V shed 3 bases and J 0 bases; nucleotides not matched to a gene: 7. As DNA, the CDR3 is TGTGCCAGCTCACCGGGGCACGGGGGGTACCAAGAGACCCAGTACTTC. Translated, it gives CASSPGHGGYQETQYF.

This CDR3 is CASSAATGGTYEQYF. The CDR3 bases are TGTGCCAGCAGCGCCGCGACTGGGGGCACCTACGAGCAGTACTTC. The chain is built from TRBV5-4 and TRBJ2-7, with D perhaps TRBD1 (6 bases). This CDR3 has 15 residues. Germline loops: CDR1 SGHNT, CDR2 YYREEE (reference sequence). Trimming took 4 bases from V and 2 from J, leaving 16 bases between them.

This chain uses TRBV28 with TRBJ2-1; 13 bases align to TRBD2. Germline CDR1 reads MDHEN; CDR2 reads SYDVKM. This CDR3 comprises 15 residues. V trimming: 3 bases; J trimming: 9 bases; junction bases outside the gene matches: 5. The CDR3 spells CASSFWTSGRFEQFF. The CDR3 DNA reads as TGTGCCAGCAGTTTTTGGACTAGCGGGAGATTTGAGCAGTTCTTC.

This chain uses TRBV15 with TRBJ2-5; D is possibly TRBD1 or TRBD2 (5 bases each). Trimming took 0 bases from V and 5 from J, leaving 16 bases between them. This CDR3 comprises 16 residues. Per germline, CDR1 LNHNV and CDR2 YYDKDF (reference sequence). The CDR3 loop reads CATSRDSGQWGETQYF. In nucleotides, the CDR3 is TGTGCCACCAGCAGAGACTCCGGGCAATGGGGGGAGACCCAGTACTTC.

The CDR3 reads CASSPLAGVGGEQFF. Written as DNA, the CDR3 is TGCGCCAGCAGCCCACTAGCGGGAGTGGGTGGGGAGCAGTTCTTC. The V and J genes are TRBV5-1 and TRBJ2-1; TRBD2 agrees at 11 bases. The CDR3 has 15 residues. Germline lookup yields CDR1 SGHRS and CDR2 YFSETQ. Trimming cost V 4 bases and J 10 bases; bases outside gene matches: 10.

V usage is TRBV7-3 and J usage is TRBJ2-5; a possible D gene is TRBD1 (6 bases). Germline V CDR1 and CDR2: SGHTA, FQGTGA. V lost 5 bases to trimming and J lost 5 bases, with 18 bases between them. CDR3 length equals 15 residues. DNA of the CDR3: TGTGCCAGCAGCCTAGGGGCAGGGGCGAGGGAGACCCAGTACTTC. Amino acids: CASSLGAGARETQYF.

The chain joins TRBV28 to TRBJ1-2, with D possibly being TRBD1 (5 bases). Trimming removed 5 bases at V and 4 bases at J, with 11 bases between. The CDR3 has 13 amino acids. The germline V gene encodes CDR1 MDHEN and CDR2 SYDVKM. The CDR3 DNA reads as TGTGCCAGCAGTGTCAGGGTGGGCTATGGCTACACCTTC. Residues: CASSVRVGYGYTF.

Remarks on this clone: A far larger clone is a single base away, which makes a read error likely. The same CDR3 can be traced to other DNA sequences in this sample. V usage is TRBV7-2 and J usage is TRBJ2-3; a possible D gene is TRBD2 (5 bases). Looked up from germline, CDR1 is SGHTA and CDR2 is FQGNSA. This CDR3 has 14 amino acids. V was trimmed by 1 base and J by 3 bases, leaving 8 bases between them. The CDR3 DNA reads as TGTGCCAGCAGCTTAGACGGGAATACAGATACGCAGTATTTT. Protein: CASSLDGNTDTQYF.

The CDR3: CSVRRGNEKLFF. CDR3 DNA: TGCAGCGTACGCAGGGGGAATGAAAAACTGTTTTTT. The chain joins TRBV29-1 to TRBJ1-4; 7 nucleotides align to TRBD1. Germline values: CDR1 SQVTM, CDR2 ANQGSEA. V shed 6 bases, J shed 5 bases, and the junction held 3 bases outside the gene matches. This CDR3 is 12 amino acids long.